These 24 T cell receptor beta chains came from one sample sequenced in a study of blood T cell repertoires in COVID-19 (dated by TCRdb to 2018 to 2020). The library was generated by the immunoSEQ multiplex PCR assay. As stored in TCRdb, this immuneACCESS dataset retains in-frame rearrangements with V and J assigned. A fraction of the clones does not appear; measured against another copy, unresolved V genes explain less than half of the discrepancy, and the remainder lacks a known reason. This sample has around 230,000 clones in its table, and approximately 86% of those were observed once. 7.2% of the sample is taken by the ten largest. Material for sequencing was peripheral blood. These receptors were taken from a man in his sixties who had recovered from COVID-19.

The V call is TRBV24-1, the J call TRBJ2-2; D is perhaps TRBD2 (6 bases). The CDR3 sequence is 17 residues long. In germline, CDR1 is KGHDR, CDR2 SFDVKD. Trimming took 3 bases from V and 5 from J, leaving 18 bases between them. The CDR3 DNA reads as TGTGCCACCAGTGATGTGGGACTGACCCGGCGAACCGGGGAGCTGTTTTTT. This gives the protein CATSDVGLTRRTGELFF.

The chain couples TRBV6-5 to TRBJ2-7, with TRBD1 identical over 9 bases. The germline V gene encodes CDR1 MNHEY and CDR2 SVGAGI. The CDR3 extends over 14 amino acids. Trimming took 5 bases from V and 3 from J; bases not matched to a gene: 5. This CDR3 reads CASSSRDRVYEQYV. CDR3 sequence (DNA): TGTGCCAGCAGTAGCCGGGACAGGGTCTACGAGCAGTACGTC.

This clone turned up a few times. This sequence joins TRBV5-5 and TRBJ2-1; TRBD2 agrees at 8 bases. Germline lookup yields CDR1 SGHKS and CDR2 YYEKEE (reference sequence). The J segment lost 7 bases and the V segment lost 3 bases, leaving 9 bases of the junction unmatched. This CDR3 region has 15 residues. CDR3 coding DNA: TGTGCCAGCAGCTCGCGGGGGGTTCCTGGGAATGAGCAGTTCTTC. This gives the protein CASSSRGVPGNEQFF.

This chain links TRBV10-3 with TRBJ1-3, with 7 bases that match TRBD1. CDR3 size: 15 residues. Trimming took 6 bases from V and 3 from J; bases not matched to a gene: 8. The germline V gene has CDR1 ENHRY and CDR2 SYGVKD. Written as DNA, the CDR3 is TGTGCCATCAGGGGTACAGGGGAGTATGGAAACACCATATATTTT. Encoded protein: CAIRGTGEYGNTIYF.

The chain recombines TRBV18 with TRBJ1-2; 8 bases are shared with TRBD1. Germline CDR1 KGHSH, CDR2 LQKENI. With 0 bases clipped from V and 3 bases from J, the junction kept 6 bases outside the gene matches. The CDR3 consists of 16 residues. The CDR3 DNA is TGTGCCAGCTCACCACCGCAGGGACAGGCCTACTATGGCTACACCTTC. This gives the protein CASSPPQGQAYYGYTF.

The rearrangement links TRBV27 to TRBJ2-1; D may be TRBD2 (9 bases). Between the trimmed V and J ends, which lost 4 bases and 3 bases, there was a span of 28 bases. There are 20 residues in the CDR3. Germline V gives CDR1 MNHEY, CDR2 SMNVEV (reference sequence). The CDR3 reads CASSSAWTGIGGGVYNEQFF. CDR3 in DNA: TGTGCCAGCAGTTCGGCCTGGACAGGGATAGGCGGGGGGGTCTACAATGAGCAGTTCTTC.

The chain is built from TRBV5-1 and TRBJ2-7; a possible D gene is TRBD1 (6 bases). The CDR3 runs to 18 residues. The V end was cut by 4 bases, the J end by 2 bases, with 25 bases between. Germline V gene lookup returns CDR1 SGHRS and CDR2 YFSETQ. CDR3 nucleotide sequence: TGCGCCAGCAGCCAATCTTGGGCAACGACAGGACCTCCCTACGAGCAGTACTTC. Translated: CASSQSWATTGPPYEQYF.

The V call is TRBV3-1 (or the pseudogene TRBV3-2), the J call TRBJ2-7; 10 nucleotides match TRBD2. The J segment lost 4 bases and the V segment lost 2 bases, leaving 2 bases of the junction unmatched. Germline lookup yields CDR1 LGHDT and CDR2 YNNKEL (reference sequence). This CDR3 has 14 amino acids. The CDR3 DNA sequence: TGTGCCAGCAGCCAAAGCGGGGGGGCTTACGAGCAGTACTTC. It specifies CASSQSGGAYEQYF.

J is TRBJ2-3 and V is TRBV24-1; 10 positions agree with TRBD2. CDR3 length: 15 residues. V lost 9 bases, J lost 10 bases, and 15 bases stayed unmatched. Germline-derived CDR1 and CDR2 are KGHDR and SFDVKD. CDR3 nucleotide sequence: TGTGCCACCTCAAGGGAAGCGGGGGGGCCATCGTCGCAGTATTTT. Translation gives CATSREAGGPSSQYF.

The sample holds one count of this clone. This chain links TRBV15 with TRBJ2-2; no definite D call. CDR1 is LNHNV and CDR2 is YYDKDF in the germline V gene (reference sequence). This CDR3 is 14 amino acids long. Trimming stripped 3 bases from V and 5 bases from J, with 10 bases between. The CDR3 loop is CATSRGTVTGELFF. The CDR3 DNA reads TGTGCCACCAGCAGGGGCACGGTAACCGGGGAGCTGTTTTTT.

The CDR3 DNA sequence: TGTGCCAGCAGCTTGAGGGGCCTGGGGGAAAAACTGTTTTTT. Translated, it gives CASSLRGLGEKLFF. The rearrangement links TRBV5-6 to TRBJ1-4; D possibly corresponds to TRBD1 (5 bases). Deletions cut 1 base from V and 8 bases from J, with 12 bases between. The CDR3 is 14 amino acids. The V gene's germline CDR1 is SGHDT and CDR2 YYEEEE.

The gene calls are TRBV5-1 and TRBJ2-3, with a weak D call TRBD2 (6 bases). Germline V gene sequence: CDR1 SGHRS, CDR2 YFSETQ. Trimming stripped 4 bases from V and 2 bases from J, with 11 bases between. The CDR3 has 14 residues. CDR3 sequence reads: CASSPGGNTDTQYF. The DNA of the CDR3 is TGCGCCAGCAGCCCCGGCGGGAACACAGATACGCAGTATTTT.

J is TRBJ1-2 and V is TRBV6-1; D ambiguous. The germline V gene has CDR1 MNHNS and CDR2 SASEGT. This CDR3 comprises 15 residues. The ends were cut back, 2 bases at V and 2 bases at J, with 12 bases in the middle. The CDR3 nucleotides are TGTGCCAGCAGTGAAAAATTTAGAGGAAACTATGGCTACACCTTC. Its protein product is CASSEKFRGNYGYTF.

The chain joins TRBV5-6 to TRBJ1-2; D possibly corresponds to TRBD1 (5 bases). The germline V gene encodes CDR1 SGHDT and CDR2 YYEEEE. CDR3 size: 16 residues. V lost 3 bases to trimming and J lost 4 bases, with 19 bases between them. CDR3 region: CASSYSPRGGPYGYTF. The CDR3 DNA sequence: TGTGCCAGCAGCTACTCCCCAAGGGGAGGGCCCTATGGCTACACCTTC.

The V gene is TRBV28, the J gene TRBJ1-5; weak D call: TRBD1 (5 bases). V was clipped by 9 bases and J by 1 base, with 16 bases between them. This CDR3 has 15 amino acids. The germline V gene encodes CDR1 MDHEN and CDR2 SYDVKM. The CDR3 loop is CASRIGGTSNQPQHF. In DNA form, the CDR3 reads TGTGCCAGTAGAATCGGAGGGACCAGCAATCAGCCCCAGCATTTT.

This rearrangement joins TRBV6-5 to TRBJ1-6, with D perhaps TRBD1 (6 bases). The CDR3 totals 14 residues. From germline, CDR1 is MNHEY and CDR2 SVGAGI. V was trimmed by 6 bases and J by 7 bases, leaving 13 bases between them. The CDR3 nucleotides are TGTGCCAGCAGGGCACAGGGATGGAATTCACCCCTCCACTTT. This gives the protein CASRAQGWNSPLHF.

In its sample, this clone was seen a few times. This chain uses TRBV12-3 or TRBV12-4 with TRBJ2-7; D perhaps matches TRBD2 (5 bases). V was pared by 1 base and J by 8 bases, with 9 bases between. This CDR3 region has 12 residues. CDR3 bases: TGTGCCAGCAGTTTAGAAGTCGGGAAGCAGTACGTC. Amino acid sequence: CASSLEVGKQYV.

The chain is built from TRBV11-3 and TRBJ2-3, with D perhaps matching TRBD1 (6 bases). The CDR3 is 14 residues long. Trimming took 5 bases from V and 2 from J, leaving 11 bases between them. The germline CDR1 and CDR2 sequences are SGHNT and YENEEA. The CDR3 nucleotides read TGTGCCAGCAGCCAGGACAGTTTCACAGATACGCAGTATTTT. This encodes CASSQDSFTDTQYF.

The chain recombines TRBV29-1 with TRBJ2-1; 12 bases match TRBD2. The CDR3 consists of 16 residues. Germline-derived CDR1 and CDR2 are SQVTM and ANQGSEA. The ends lost 6 bases at V and 3 bases at J; junction bases unmatched: 9. The CDR3 region has the DNA TGCAGCGTGCCTAGCGGGGGGGCCGGGTTCTACAATGAGCAGTTCTTC. Encoded protein: CSVPSGGAGFYNEQFF.

This chain joins TRBV28 and TRBJ1-5, with a tentative D call TRBD1 (6 bases). The germline V gene has CDR1 MDHEN and CDR2 SYDVKM. CDR3 length equals 18 residues. V was clipped by 1 base and J by 0 bases, with 16 bases between them. The CDR3 protein is CASSLLGRGGDSNQPQHF. The CDR3 DNA follows: TGTGCCAGCAGTTTATTGGGCAGGGGAGGGGATAGCAATCAGCCCCAGCATTTT.

The CDR3 sequence is CASSVMTAGGPYEQYF. CDR3 bases: TGTGCCAGCAGTGTAATGACGGCGGGGGGGCCCTACGAGCAGTACTTC. This rearrangement joins TRBV6-1 to TRBJ2-7, with TRBD2 identical over 9 bases. Germline V gives CDR1 MNHNS, CDR2 SASEGT. The CDR3 runs 16 residues. After removal of 4 bases from V and 2 bases from J, the junction contained 9 bases not matched to a gene.

The chain employs TRBV5-1 and TRBJ2-7; 10 positions agree with TRBD2. Germline CDR1 is SGHRS and CDR2 is YFSETQ. V dropped 2 bases and J dropped 2; count of bases not matched to a gene: 1. The CDR3 is 14 residues long. The CDR3, as DNA: TGCGCCAGCAGCTTAGCGGGGGGGACCTACGAGCAGTACTTC. Protein product: CASSLAGGTYEQYF.

The chain combines TRBV24-1 with TRBJ1-1; 9 bases align to TRBD1. CDR3 size: 17 residues. Germline V gene sequence: CDR1 KGHDR, CDR2 SFDVKD. J was trimmed by 4 bases and V by 5 bases; bases with no gene match: 13. For the CDR3, the DNA is TGTGCCACCAGTGGCCAGAGGACAGGGGTAGGGTTCACTGAAGCTTTCTTT. It yields the protein CATSGQRTGVGFTEAFF.

The chain employs TRBV15 and TRBJ2-1; D may be TRBD2 (7 bases). V was shortened by 0 bases and J by 2 bases, with 14 bases between the two germline ends. CDR1 is LNHNV, CDR2 YYDKDF, per germline (reference sequence). CDR3 length equals 17 residues. The CDR3, as DNA: TGTGCCACCAGCAGAGATGGGGGGGCGCCCCCCTACAATGAGCAGTTCTTC. It translates to CATSRDGGAPPYNEQFF.